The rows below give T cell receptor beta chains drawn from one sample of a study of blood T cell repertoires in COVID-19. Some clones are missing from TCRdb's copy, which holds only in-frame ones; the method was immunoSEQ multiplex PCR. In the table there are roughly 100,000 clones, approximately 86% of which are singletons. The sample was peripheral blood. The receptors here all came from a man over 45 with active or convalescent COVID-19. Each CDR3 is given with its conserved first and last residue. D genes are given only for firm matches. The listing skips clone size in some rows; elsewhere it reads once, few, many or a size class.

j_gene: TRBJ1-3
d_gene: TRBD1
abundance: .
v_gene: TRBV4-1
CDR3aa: CASSQGQGAGGNTIYF
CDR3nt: TGCGCCAGCAGCCAGGGACAGGGGGCTGGTGGAAACACCATATATTTT

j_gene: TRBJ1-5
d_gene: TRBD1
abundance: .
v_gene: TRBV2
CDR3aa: CASTLGQGTQPQHF
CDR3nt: TGTGCCAGCACCCTGGGACAGGGGACTCAGCCCCAGCATTTT

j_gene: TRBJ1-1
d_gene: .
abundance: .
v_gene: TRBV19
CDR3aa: CASSLRGNTEAFF
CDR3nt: TGTGCCAGTAGCCTCAGGGGGAACACTGAAGCTTTCTTT

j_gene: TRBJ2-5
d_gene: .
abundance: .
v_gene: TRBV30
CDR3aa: CAWSVGAQETQYF
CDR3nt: TGTGCCTGGAGTGTAGGGGCCCAAGAGACCCAGTACTTC

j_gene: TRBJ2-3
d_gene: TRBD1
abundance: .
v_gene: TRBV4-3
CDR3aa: CASSHGGTGRDTQYF
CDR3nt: TGCGCCAGCAGCCACGGCGGGACAGGGAGGGATACGCAGTATTTT

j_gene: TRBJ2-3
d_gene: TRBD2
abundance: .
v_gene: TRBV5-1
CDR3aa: CASSLGLAGGITSTDTQYF
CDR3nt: TGCGCCAGCAGCTTGGGACTAGCGGGGGGGATAACTAGCACAGATACGCAGTATTTT

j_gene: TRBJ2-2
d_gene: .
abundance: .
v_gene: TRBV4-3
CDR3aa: CASSQEGVAVNTGELFF
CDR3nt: TGCGCCAGCAGCCAAGAGGGAGTAGCGGTAAACACCGGGGAGCTGTTTTTT

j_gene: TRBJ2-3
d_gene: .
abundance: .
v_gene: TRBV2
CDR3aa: CASNPSGTDTQYF
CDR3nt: TGTGCCAGCAATCCCAGCGGCACAGATACGCAGTATTTT

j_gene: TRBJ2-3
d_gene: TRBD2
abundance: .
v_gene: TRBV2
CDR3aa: CASSGSLAGIGDTQYF
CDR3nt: TGTGCCAGCAGTGGTTCACTAGCGGGGATCGGAGATACGCAGTATTTT

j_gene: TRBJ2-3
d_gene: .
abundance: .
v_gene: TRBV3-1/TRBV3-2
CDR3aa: CASSQDQAPSTDTQYF
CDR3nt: TGTGCCAGCAGCCAAGACCAGGCCCCTAGCACAGATACGCAGTATTTT

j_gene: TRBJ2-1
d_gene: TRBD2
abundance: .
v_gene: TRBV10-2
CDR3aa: CASTRTSGGNEQFF
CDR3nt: TGCGCCAGCACCCGGACTAGCGGGGGCAATGAGCAGTTCTTC

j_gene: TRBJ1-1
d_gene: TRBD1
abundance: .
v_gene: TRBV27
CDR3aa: CASSAPGQGGTEAFF
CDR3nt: TGTGCCAGCAGCGCCCCGGGACAGGGTGGGACTGAAGCTTTCTTT

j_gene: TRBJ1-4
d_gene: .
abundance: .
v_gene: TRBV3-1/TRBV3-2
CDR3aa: CASSQDPGSATNEKLFF
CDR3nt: TGTGCCAGCAGCCAAGATCCTGGCAGTGCAACTAATGAAAAACTGTTTTTT

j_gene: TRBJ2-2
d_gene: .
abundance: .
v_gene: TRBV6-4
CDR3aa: CASSDTRQENTGELFF
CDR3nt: TGTGCCAGCAGTGACACAAGACAGGAGAACACCGGGGAGCTGTTTTTT

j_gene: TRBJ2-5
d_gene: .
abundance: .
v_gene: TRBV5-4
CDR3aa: CASSLGSIRETQYF
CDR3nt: TGTGCCAGCAGCTTGGGCAGCATCAGGGAGACCCAGTACTTC

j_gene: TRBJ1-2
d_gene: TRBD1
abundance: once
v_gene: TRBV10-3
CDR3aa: CAIREAGTGDIGYTF
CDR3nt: TGTGCCATCAGAGAAGCCGGGACAGGGGATATTGGCTACACCTTC

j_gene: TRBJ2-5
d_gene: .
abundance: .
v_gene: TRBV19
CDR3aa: CASSITGDSQETQYF
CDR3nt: TGTGCCAGTAGTATAACGGGGGACAGCCAAGAGACCCAGTACTTC

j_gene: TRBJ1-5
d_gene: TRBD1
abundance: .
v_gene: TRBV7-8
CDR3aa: CASSLWTGVQPQHF
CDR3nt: TGTGCCAGCAGCTTATGGACAGGGGTTCAGCCCCAGCATTTT

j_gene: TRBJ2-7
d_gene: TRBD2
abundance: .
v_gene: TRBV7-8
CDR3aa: CASSTLAGALEQYF
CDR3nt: TGTGCCAGCAGCACACTAGCGGGGGCTCTCGAGCAGTACTTC

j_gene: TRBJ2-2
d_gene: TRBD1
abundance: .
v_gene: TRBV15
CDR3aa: CATSSQGQGVTGELFF
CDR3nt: TGTGCCACCAGCAGTCAGGGACAGGGGGTGACCGGGGAGCTGTTTTTT

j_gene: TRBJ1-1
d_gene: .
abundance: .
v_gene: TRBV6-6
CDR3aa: CASSYLGGQVNTEAFF
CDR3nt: TGTGCCAGCAGTTATCTCGGGGGGCAGGTGAACACTGAAGCTTTCTTT

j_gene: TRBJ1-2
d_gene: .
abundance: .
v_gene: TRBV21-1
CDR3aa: CASNGTDYGYTF
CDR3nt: TGTGCCAGCAACGGGACAGACTATGGCTACACCTTC

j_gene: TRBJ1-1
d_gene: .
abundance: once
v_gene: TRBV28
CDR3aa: CASSTPGAEFTEAFF
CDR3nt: TGTGCCAGCAGCACCCCAGGGGCGGAATTCACTGAAGCTTTCTTT

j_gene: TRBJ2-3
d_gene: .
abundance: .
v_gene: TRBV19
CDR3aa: CASSILRLTDTQYF
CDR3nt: TGTGCCAGTAGTATTCTCAGGCTCACAGATACGCAGTATTTT

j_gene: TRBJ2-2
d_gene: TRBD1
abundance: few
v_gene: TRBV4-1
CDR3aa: CASSLGQDANTGELFF
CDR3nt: TGCGCCAGCAGCCTGGGACAGGACGCGAACACCGGGGAGCTGTTTTTT

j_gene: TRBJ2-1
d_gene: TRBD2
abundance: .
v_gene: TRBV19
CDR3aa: CASSITSGVAGEQFF
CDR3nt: TGTGCCAGTAGTATAACTAGCGGGGTGGCTGGTGAGCAGTTCTTC

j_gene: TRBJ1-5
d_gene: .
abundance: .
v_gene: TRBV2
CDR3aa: CASSETGGIGAQHF
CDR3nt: TGTGCCAGCAGTGAGACTGGCGGGATTGGGGCCCAGCATTTT

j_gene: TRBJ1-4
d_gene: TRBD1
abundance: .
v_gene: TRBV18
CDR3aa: CASSPGVGTGNEKLFF
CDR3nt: TGTGCCAGCTCACCAGGAGTCGGGACAGGGAATGAAAAACTGTTTTTT

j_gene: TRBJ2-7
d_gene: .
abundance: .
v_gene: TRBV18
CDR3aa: CASSPTSYEQYF
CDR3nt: TGTGCCAGCTCACCCACCAGCTACGAGCAGTACTTC

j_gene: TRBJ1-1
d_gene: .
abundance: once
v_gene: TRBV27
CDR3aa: CASRYHGTITEAFF
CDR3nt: TGTGCCAGCAGGTACCACGGGACAATCACTGAAGCTTTCTTT

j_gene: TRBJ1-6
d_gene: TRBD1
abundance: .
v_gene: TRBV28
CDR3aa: CASSFTTGGGSPLHF
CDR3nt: TGTGCCAGCAGTTTCACGACAGGGGGTGGCTCACCCCTCCACTTT

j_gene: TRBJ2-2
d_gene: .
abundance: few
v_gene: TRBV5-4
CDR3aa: CASSSRGTGELFF
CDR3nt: TGTGCCAGCAGCTCCAGAGGCACCGGGGAGCTGTTTTTT

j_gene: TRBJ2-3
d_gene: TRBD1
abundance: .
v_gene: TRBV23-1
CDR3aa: CASSQGQGIGTDTQYF
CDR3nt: TGCGCCAGCAGTCAAGGACAGGGGATAGGCACAGATACGCAGTATTTT

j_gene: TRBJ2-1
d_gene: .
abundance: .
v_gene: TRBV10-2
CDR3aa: CASSEGGRSSSYNEQFF
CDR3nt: TGCGCCAGCAGTGAAGGCGGAAGGAGTAGCTCCTACAATGAGCAGTTCTTC

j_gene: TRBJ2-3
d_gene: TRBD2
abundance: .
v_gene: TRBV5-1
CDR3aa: CASSALAGITDTQYF
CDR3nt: TGCGCCAGCAGCGCCCTAGCGGGGATCACAGATACGCAGTATTTT

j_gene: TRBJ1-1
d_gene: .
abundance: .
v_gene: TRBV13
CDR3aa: CASSLKGYGSTEAFF
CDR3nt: TGTGCCAGCAGCTTAAAGGGGTACGGGAGCACTGAAGCTTTCTTT

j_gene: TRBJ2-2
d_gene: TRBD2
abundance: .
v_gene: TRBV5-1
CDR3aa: CASSLPAGETGELFF
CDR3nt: TGCGCCAGCAGCTTGCCAGCGGGGGAGACGGGGGAGCTGTTTTTT

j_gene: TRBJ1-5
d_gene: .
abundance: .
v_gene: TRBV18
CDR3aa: CASSPGGVGNQPQHF
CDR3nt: TGTGCCAGCTCACCAGGGGGGGTAGGCAATCAGCCCCAGCATTTT

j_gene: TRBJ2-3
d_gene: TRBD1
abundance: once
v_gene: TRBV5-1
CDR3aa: CASSSGQGNTDTQYF
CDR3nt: TGCGCCAGCAGCTCGGGACAGGGGAACACAGATACGCAGTATTTT

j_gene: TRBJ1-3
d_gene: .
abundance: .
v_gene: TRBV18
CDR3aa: CASSPSTEGLSGNTIYF
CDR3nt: TGTGCCAGCTCACCCTCGACGGAGGGGCTCTCTGGAAACACCATATATTTT

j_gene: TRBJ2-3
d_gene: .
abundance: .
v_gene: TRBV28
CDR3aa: CASYGRGSSTDTQYF
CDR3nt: TGTGCCAGCTATGGAAGGGGCTCGAGCACAGATACGCAGTATTTT